Below are 7 T cell receptor beta chains sequenced from a single sample in a study of T-cell reconstitution after alpha-beta-depleted transplantation in children. Molecular barcoding with unique molecular identifiers was used for the TCRbeta library. TCRdb reanalysed the PCR reads using MiXCR and keeps one entry per CDR3 protein. The profile shows over 450,000 distinct CDR3 sequences, roughly 10% of them singletons. This material consisted of PBMCs, taken before TCRalphabeta/CD19-depleted stem cell transplant. The source is a child aged 2 to 10 with inherited bone marrow failure, due to receive a stem cell transplant.

The chain carries TRBV7-6 and TRBJ2-5; maybe TRBD2 (6 bases). Trimming removed 1 base from V and 5 bases from J, with 14 bases in between. Germline-derived CDR1 and CDR2 are SGHVS and FNYEAQ. CDR3 size: 15 residues. CDR3 nucleotide sequence: TGTGCCAGCAGCTTAGACCCGGAGGGAATTGAGACCCAGTACTTC. It specifies CASSLDPEGIETQYF.

The chain combines TRBV10-3 with TRBJ1-2; 8 positions agree with TRBD1. This CDR3 has 14 residues. V gave up 2 bases and J gave up 5 bases; unmatched junction bases: 4. Germline assignment: CDR1 ENHRY and CDR2 SYGVKD. CDR3 DNA: TGTGCCATCAGTGAGCCGGACAGGGCTTATGGCTACACCTTC. Its translation: CAISEPDRAYGYTF.

This clonotype was seen ten or more times. This chain connects TRBV20-1 to TRBJ1-5, with D possibly being TRBD1 (5 bases). The CDR3 runs 12 residues. V lost 6 bases to trimming and J lost 5 bases, with 11 bases between them. Germline V gives CDR1 DFQATT, CDR2 SNEGSKA (reference sequence). DNA for the CDR3: TGCAGTGCCGGACACACTGATCAGCCCCAGCATTTT. Translated: CSAGHTDQPQHF.

The chain recombines TRBV18 with TRBJ2-1; 8 bases align to TRBD2. This CDR3 is 17 amino acids long. Germline V gene data show CDR1 as KGHSH and CDR2 as LQKENI. The junction had 18 bases not matched to a gene; V was cut back by 5 bases and J by 9 bases. CDR3 in DNA: TGTGCCAGCTCAGCGTACCAGCGGGAGTTACAGCGGTCTGAGCAGTTCTTC. Translation: CASSAYQRELQRSEQFF.

This rearrangement joins TRBV15 to TRBJ2-3; D gene ambiguous. V shed 0 bases and J shed 5 bases, with 6 bases lying between them. The CDR3 has 13 amino acids. CDR1 is LNHNV, CDR2 YYDKDF, per germline (reference sequence). The CDR3 DNA is TGTGCCACCAGCAGAGATTTGGGAGATACGCAGTATTTT. This translates into CATSRDLGDTQYF.

This clonotype was recorded many times. The gene calls are TRBV12-3 or TRBV12-4 and TRBJ2-5; TRBD2 might be the D (6 bases). The V end lost 5 bases, the J end lost 6 bases, and 10 bases lay between the germline ends. The CDR3 is made up of 12 amino acids. The CDR3 DNA is TGTGCCAGCAGTCCGGAGGGGCAGACCCAGTACTTC. The encoded protein is CASSPEGQTQYF.

The table lists this clonotype with a few counts. The genes are TRBV29-1 and TRBJ1-5; tentatively, D is TRBD1 (5 bases). CDR3 length: 13 residues. V was clipped by 6 bases and J by 4 bases, with 13 bases between them. CDR1 is SQVTM and CDR2 is ANQGSEA in the germline V gene. As DNA, the CDR3 is TGCAGCGTCTCTCGGGGGAATAATCAGCCCCAGCATTTT. It translates to CSVSRGNNQPQHF.